This entry features one T cell receptor (beta chain) sequence. This clonotype was recorded only once. What this receptor recognizes is not known. Per-base quality was not reported, and no clone a single base away is much larger than it. Evidence from one read is weak. Trimming at the junction amounts to 3 bases on V and 6 bases on J, and the germline ends lie 14 bases apart. Including the terminal cysteine and phenylalanine, the CDR3 comprises 14 residues. Only the CDR3 region is kept as DNA, spanning 42 bases read in frame from base 1. CDR1 MNHEY and CDR2 SMNVEV are derived from the germline V gene (reference sequence). This record belongs to a study of T cell repertoires in cytomegalovirus infection (dated by TCRdb to about 2019). Regarding the study in general: Recently identified HLA-C-restricted CMV epitopes, whose presentation resists viral immunomodulation, were targeted by peptide stimulations together with well-studied HLA-B-restricted epitopes. The HLA type of each donor mattered for the analysis, because public TCR beta signatures pointed to carriage of CMV infection along with the matching HLA type.

TCRdb shows the sequencer as Illumina HiSeq 1500. Using fastp trimming at Q25 and MiXCR clonotype assembly, TCRdb reanalyzed the public sequencing data and kept in-frame beta chains. Merged by CDR3 protein, the rows form single entries marked with the most common genes and DNA. The sample table contains 650,000 to 850,000 distinct CDR3 sequences; only one count was recorded for about 28% of them. Clones ranked in the top ten supply about 12% of the sample. This sample's treatment or condition label indicates: in vitro stimulation with specific CMV peptide epitopes to enrich CMV-specific T cells. Overall study results and their limits: The ex vivo response was dominated by HLA-C-restricted CMV-specific TCR beta clonotypes, which also provided the single most frequent clonotype in two of eight donors. In both this cohort and an independent roughly 400-donor cohort, the cumulative frequency of public TCR beta family members distinguished carriers of CMV infection plus the relevant HLA type.

The input for sequencing was cultured CD8+ T cells from PBMCs, taken from culture after CMV antigen stimulation. In this chain, TRBV27 is recombined with TRBJ1-2; 6 matching bases give a weak D call of TRBD1. This clonotype was obtained from a human donor in good health (CMV status not recorded). Some clones in this sample may be carry-over from other donors' samples. Here is the DNA: TGTGCCAGCAGTTTGTCAGGGGAATTGGATGGCTACACCTTC. Its protein reads: CASSLSGELDGYTF.